The clone carrying this T cell receptor beta chain was counted a few times. Researchers made TCR beta libraries by using iRepertoire HTBI primers and running Arm-PCR on CDR3 regions. From the multiplex PCR reads, TCRdb called clonotypes with MiXCR, one entry per CDR3 protein. The sample lists around 400,000 distinct CDR3 sequences, about an eighth occurring once. This specimen belongs to a study of regulatory T cells in long-lasting Graves disease. This CDR3 has 14 amino acids. After removal of 3 bases from V and 7 bases from J, the junction contained 6 bases not matched to a gene. Sample time point: newly diagnosed GD, antithyroid drugs for less than 3 months. Isolated PBMC RNA provided the starting material for the TCR library. A further study also used this sample, focusing on T cells in Graves' hyperthyroidism and ophthalmopathy. That paper states: TCR CDR3 regions were first amplified by RT-PCR with HTBI primers. The majority of expanded thyroid clonotypes above 0.001 also appeared in blood. Classification by a 13 V-J model distinguished ophthalmopathy from stable hyperthyroidism.

The sequence derives from a woman under 30 with Graves disease. The chain recombines TRBV12-3 or TRBV12-4 with TRBJ2-1; the match to TRBD2 covers 7 bases. The sample in question was peripheral blood mononuclear cells (PBMCs), obtained at new diagnosis, from a patient treated with antithyroid drugs. The CDR3 region is CASSFREGRNEQFF. The CDR3 DNA reads TGTGCCAGCAGTTTCAGGGAGGGAAGGAATGAGCAGTTCTTC.